This T cell receptor (beta chain) was found in a study of blood T cell repertoires in COVID-19. Overall study context: Collection of acute and convalescent COVID-19 samples took place in the United States, Italy and Spain.

Germline CDR1 and CDR2: MNHEY and SVGAGI. The CDR3 is 14 amino acids. V gave up 6 bases and J gave up 6 bases; unmatched junction bases: 6. Authors' data handling: How many nucleated cells were present was estimated from reference gene primer amplification. Measured with immunoSEQ multiplex PCR; TCRdb has only the in-frame clones, and not every one. Clone size and V and J calls were adopted from that table, with D and trimming inferred from the DNA. In the table there are roughly 100,000 clones, roughly 89% of which are singletons. Specimen: peripheral blood. This TCR was sampled from an elderly woman in a cohort sampled during active COVID-19. The V gene is TRBV6-5, the J gene TRBJ2-2; 8 bases are shared with TRBD2. The CDR3 DNA sequence: TGTGCCAGCAGAAGAGCGGGAGAGGCCGGGGAGCTGTTTTTT. Encoded protein: CASRRAGEAGELFF.